This entry is about one TCR beta chain. V lost 0 bases, J lost 4 bases, and 9 bases lay in between. The length of the CDR3 is 14 residues. Per germline, CDR1 LGHNA and CDR2 YSLEER. The sample belongs to a study of blood T cell repertoires in COVID-19. On the study more broadly: Sites in the United States, Italy and Spain provided acute and convalescent COVID-19 samples. Sample material is recorded as cDNA or gDNA derived from T cells, B-cell-depleted T cells, or PBMCs.

Per the original data handling: Reference gene primer amplification gave nucleated cell count estimates. TCRdb keeps only in-frame clones here, not all; method: immunoSEQ multiplex PCR. That table is the source of V, J and clone size, and D and trimming were worked out from the DNA. The sample lists a few hundred thousand clones; about 80% were seen once. The receptor's source is a man between 45 and 60 years old who had recovered from COVID-19. The chain joins TRBV4-3 to TRBJ1-2, with a tentative D call TRBD1 (6 bases). The sequencing sample was made of PBMCs or T cells enriched from blood (not recorded which). The CDR3 here is CASSQDTGPYGYTF. Written as DNA, the CDR3 is TGCGCCAGCAGCCAAGATACAGGGCCCTATGGCTACACCTTC.